This TCR beta chain comes out of a study of monozygotic twins with inflammatory bowel disease. Per the germline V gene, CDR1 is LGHNA and CDR2 is YSLEER. The CDR3 spans 16 residues. After re-calling the 5' RACE reads, TCRdb lists one entry per CDR3 protein, DNA absent. The sample data list 400,000 to 500,000 distinct CDR3 sequences. Sequences were obtained from blood. The chain uses TRBV4-3 and TRBJ1-2. This sequence was found in a human donor with ulcerative colitis or Crohn's disease, or a healthy co-twin of an affected twin (not recorded which). The CDR3 sequence: CASSQGWRDNGYGYTF.